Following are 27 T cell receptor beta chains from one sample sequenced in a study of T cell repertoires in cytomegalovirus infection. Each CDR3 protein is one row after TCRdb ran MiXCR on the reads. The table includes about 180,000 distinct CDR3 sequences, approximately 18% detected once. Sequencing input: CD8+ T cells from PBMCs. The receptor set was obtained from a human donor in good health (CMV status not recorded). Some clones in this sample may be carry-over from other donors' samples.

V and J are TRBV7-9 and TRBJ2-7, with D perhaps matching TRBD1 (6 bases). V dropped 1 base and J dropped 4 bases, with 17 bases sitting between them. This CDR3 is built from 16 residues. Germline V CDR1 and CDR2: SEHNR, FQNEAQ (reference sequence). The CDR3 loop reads CASSLGSQTGGYEQYF. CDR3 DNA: TGTGCCAGCAGCTTAGGAAGCCAGACAGGAGGATACGAGCAGTACTTC.

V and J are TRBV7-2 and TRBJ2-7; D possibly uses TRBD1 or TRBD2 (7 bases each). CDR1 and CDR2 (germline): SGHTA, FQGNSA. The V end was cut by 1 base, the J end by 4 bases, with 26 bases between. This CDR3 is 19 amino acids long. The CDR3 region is CASSLDPWGGGLILYEQYF. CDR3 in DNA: TGTGCCAGCAGCTTAGACCCTTGGGGAGGGGGCCTCATTCTATACGAGCAGTACTTC.

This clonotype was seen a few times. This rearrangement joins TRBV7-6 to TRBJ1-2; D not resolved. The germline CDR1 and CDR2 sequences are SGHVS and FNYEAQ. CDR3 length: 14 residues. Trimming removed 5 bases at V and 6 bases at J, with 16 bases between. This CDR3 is CASSRNGLGDGYTF. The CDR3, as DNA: TGTGCCAGCAGCCGCAACGGGCTGGGAGATGGCTACACCTTC. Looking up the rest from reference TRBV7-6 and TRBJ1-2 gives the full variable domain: GAGVSQSPRYKVTKRGQDVALRCDPISGHVSLYWYRQALGQGPEFLTYFNYEAQQDKSGLPNDRFSAERPEGSISTLTIQRTEQRDSAMYRCASSRNGLGDGYTFGSGTRLTVV.

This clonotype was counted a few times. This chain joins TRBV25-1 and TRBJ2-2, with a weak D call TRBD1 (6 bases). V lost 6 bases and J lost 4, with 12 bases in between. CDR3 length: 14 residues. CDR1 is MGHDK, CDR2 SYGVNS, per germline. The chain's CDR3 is CASREQGTTGELFF. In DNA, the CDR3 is TGTGCCAGCAGAGAGCAGGGGACCACCGGGGAGCTGTTTTTT.

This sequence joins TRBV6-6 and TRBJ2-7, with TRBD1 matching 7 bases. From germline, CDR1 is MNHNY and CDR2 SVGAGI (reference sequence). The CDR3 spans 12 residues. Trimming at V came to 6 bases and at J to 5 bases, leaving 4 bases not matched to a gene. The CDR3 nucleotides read TGTGCCAGCAGACAGGGGTGGGACGAGCAGTACTTC. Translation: CASRQGWDEQYF.

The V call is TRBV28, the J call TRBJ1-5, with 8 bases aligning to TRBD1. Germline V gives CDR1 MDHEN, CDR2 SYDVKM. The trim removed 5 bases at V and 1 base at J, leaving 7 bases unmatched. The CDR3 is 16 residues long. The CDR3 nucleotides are TGTGCCAGCAGTCTGGACAGGGTCGGAAGCAATCAGCCCCAGCATTTT. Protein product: CASSLDRVGSNQPQHF.

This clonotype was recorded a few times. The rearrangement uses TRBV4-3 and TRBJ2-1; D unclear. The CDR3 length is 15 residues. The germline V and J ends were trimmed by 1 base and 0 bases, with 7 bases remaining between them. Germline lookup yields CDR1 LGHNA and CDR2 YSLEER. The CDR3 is CASSQAVSSYNEQFF. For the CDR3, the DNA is TGCGCCAGCAGCCAAGCGGTGAGCTCCTACAATGAGCAGTTCTTC.

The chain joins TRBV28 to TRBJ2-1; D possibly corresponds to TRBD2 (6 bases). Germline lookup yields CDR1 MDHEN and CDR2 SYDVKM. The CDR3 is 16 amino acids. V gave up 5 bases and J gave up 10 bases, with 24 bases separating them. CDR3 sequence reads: CASSPPSGRGIAEQFF. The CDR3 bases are TGTGCCAGCAGTCCACCATCGGGACGGGGGATTGCGGAGCAGTTCTTC.

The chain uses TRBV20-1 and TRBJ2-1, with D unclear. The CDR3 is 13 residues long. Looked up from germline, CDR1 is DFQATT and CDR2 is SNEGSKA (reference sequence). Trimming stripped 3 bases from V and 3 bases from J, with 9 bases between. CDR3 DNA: TGCAGTGCTAGTCGCGATGACTACAATGAGCAGTTCTTC. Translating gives CSASRDDYNEQFF.

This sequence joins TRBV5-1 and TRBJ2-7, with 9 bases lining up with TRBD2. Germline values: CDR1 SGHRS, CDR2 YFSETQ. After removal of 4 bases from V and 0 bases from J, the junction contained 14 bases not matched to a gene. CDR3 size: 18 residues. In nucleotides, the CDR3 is TGCGCCAGCAGCGAGGCTAAGAGCGGGGGGACGAGCTCCTACGAGCAGTACTTC. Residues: CASSEAKSGGTSSYEQYF.

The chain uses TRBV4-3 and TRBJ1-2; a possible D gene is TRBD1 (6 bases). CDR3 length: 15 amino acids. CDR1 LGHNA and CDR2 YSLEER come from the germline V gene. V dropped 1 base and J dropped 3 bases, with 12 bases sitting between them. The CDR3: CASSQGMTGHYGYTF. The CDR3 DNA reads TGCGCCAGCAGCCAAGGGATGACAGGACACTATGGCTACACCTTC.

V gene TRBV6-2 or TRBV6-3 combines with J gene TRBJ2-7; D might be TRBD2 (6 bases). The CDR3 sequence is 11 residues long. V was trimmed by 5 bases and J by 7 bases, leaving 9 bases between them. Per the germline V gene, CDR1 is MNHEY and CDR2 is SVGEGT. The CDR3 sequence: CASSQREEQYF. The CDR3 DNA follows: TGTGCCAGCAGTCAACGGGAGGAGCAGTACTTC.

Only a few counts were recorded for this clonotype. CDR3 DNA sequence: TGTGCCAGCAGTGTGGCACAGGGGGCTTACCGACCCGACGAGCAGTACTTC. It codes for CASSVAQGAYRPDEQYF. V usage is TRBV28 and J usage is TRBJ2-7; 9 nucleotides align to TRBD1. Trimming removed 5 bases from V and 5 bases from J; junction bases left unmatched: 16. Germline V gene data show CDR1 as MDHEN and CDR2 as SYDVKM. The CDR3 spans 17 residues.

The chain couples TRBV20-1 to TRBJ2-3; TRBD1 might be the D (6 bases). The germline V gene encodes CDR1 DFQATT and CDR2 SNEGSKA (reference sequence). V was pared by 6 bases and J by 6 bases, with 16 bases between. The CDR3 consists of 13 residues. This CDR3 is CSARRGWSDTQYF. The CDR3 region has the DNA TGCAGTGCCAGAAGGGGGTGGTCCGATACGCAGTATTTT.

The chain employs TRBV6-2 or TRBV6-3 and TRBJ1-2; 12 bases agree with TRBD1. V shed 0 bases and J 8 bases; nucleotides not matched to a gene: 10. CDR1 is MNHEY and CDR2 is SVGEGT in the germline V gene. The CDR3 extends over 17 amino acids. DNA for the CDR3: TGTGCCAGCAGTTACTCGAACCGGGACAGGGGGCAGGAAGGCTACACCTTC. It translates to CASSYSNRDRGQEGYTF.

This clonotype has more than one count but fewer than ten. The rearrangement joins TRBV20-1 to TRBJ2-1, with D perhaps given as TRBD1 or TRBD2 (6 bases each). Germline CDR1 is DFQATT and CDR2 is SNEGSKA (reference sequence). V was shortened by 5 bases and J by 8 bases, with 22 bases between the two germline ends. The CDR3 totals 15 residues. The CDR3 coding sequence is TGCAGTGCTCCAGGAGGGGGGCCGTTTTGGTATGAGCAGTTCTTC. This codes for CSAPGGGPFWYEQFF.

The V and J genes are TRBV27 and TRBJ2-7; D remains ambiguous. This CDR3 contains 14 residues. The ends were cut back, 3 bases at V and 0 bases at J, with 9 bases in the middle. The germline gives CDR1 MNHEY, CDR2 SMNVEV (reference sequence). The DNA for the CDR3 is TGTGCCAGCAGTTTGTTCTGGAGCTCCTACGAGCAGTACTTC. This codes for CASSLFWSSYEQYF.

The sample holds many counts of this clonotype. CDR3 residues: CASSYSSGGFYEQYF. For the CDR3, the DNA is TGTGCCAGCAGTTACTCCAGCGGGGGATTCTACGAGCAGTACTTC. The chain employs TRBV6-5 and TRBJ2-7, with TRBD2 matching 8 bases. The germline CDR1 and CDR2 sequences are MNHEY and SVGAGI. The CDR3 is made up of 15 amino acids. V was pared by 0 bases and J by 3 bases, with 4 bases of the junction left unmatched.

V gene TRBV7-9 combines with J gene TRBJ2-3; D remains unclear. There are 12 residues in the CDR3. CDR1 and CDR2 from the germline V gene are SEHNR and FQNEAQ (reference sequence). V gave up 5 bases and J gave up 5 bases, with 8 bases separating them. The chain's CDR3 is CASSLQKDTQYF. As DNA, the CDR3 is TGTGCCAGCAGCCTTCAAAAAGATACGCAGTATTTT. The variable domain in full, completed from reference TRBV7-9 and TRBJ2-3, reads DTGVSQNPRHKITKRGQNVTFRCDPISEHNRLYWYRQTLGQGPEFLTYFQNEAQLEKSRLLSDRFSAERPKGSFSTLEIQRTEQGDSAMYLCASSLQKDTQYFGPGTRLTVL.

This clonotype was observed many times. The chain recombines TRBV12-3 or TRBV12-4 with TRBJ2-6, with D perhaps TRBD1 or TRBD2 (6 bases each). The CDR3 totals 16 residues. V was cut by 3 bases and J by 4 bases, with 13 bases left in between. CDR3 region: CASSFGGTRGANVLTF. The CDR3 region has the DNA TGTGCCAGCAGTTTTGGGGGGACACGGGGGGCCAACGTCCTGACTTTC.

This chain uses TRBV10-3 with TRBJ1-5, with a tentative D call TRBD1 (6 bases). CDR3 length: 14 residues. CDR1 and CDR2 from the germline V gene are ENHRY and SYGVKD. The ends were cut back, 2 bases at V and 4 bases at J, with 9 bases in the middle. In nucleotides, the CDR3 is TGTGCCATCAGTGAGGCACAGGGAAATCAGCCCCAGCATTTT. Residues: CAISEAQGNQPQHF.

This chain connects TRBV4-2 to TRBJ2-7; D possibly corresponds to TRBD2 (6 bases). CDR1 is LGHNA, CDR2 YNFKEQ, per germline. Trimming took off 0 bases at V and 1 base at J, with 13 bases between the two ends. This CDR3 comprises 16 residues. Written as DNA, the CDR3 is TGTGCCAGCAGCCAAGATGGGCTAGCGTCGTCCTACGAGCAGTACTTC. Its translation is CASSQDGLASSYEQYF.

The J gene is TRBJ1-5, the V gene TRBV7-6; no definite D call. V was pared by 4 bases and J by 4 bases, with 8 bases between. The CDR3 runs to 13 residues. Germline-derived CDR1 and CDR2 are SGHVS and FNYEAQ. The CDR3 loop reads CASSSSGNQPQHF. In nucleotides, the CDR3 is TGTGCCAGCAGCTCCTCGGGGAATCAGCCCCAGCATTTT.

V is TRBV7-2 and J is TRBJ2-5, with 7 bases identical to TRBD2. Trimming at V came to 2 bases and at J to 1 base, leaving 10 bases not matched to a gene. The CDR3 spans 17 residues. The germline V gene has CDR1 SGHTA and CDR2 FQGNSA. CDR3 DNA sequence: TGTGCCAGCAGCTTATTGATATGGGAGGGATTCCAAGAGACCCAGTACTTC. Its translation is CASSLLIWEGFQETQYF.

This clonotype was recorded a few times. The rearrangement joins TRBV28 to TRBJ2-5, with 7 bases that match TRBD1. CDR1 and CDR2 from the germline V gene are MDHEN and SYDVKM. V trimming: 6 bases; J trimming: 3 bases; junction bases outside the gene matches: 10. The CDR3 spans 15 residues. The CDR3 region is CASRGTGVVEETQYF. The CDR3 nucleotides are TGTGCCAGCAGGGGAACAGGGGTAGTGGAAGAGACCCAGTACTTC.

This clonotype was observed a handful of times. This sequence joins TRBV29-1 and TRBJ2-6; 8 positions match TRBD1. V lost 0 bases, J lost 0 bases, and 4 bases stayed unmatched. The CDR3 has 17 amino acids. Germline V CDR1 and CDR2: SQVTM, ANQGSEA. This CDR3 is CSVEEKTGGSGANVLTF. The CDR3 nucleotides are TGCAGCGTTGAAGAAAAAACAGGGGGCTCTGGGGCCAACGTCCTGACTTTC. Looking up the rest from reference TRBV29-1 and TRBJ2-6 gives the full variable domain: SAVISQKPSRDICQRGTSLTIQCQVDSQVTMMFWYRQQPGQSLTLIATANQGSEATYESGFVIDKFPISRPNLTFSTLTVSNMSPEDSSIYLCSVEEKTGGSGANVLTFGAGSRLTVL.

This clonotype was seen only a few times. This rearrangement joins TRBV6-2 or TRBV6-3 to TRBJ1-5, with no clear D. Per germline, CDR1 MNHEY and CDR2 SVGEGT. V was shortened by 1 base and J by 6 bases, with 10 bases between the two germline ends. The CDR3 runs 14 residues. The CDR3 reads CASSYWGQIQPQHF. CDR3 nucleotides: TGTGCCAGCAGTTACTGGGGTCAGATTCAGCCCCAGCATTTT.